Listed below are T cell receptor beta chains from one sample, sequenced in a study of T cell changes during pregnancy in multiple sclerosis. The protocol was immunoSEQ multiplex PCR, while the TCRdb copy is restricted to in-frame clones and leaves out a portion. The data contain around 39,000 clones, about 90% of them seen just once; the ten biggest clones take up more than 0.95%. The input for sequencing was CD4+ T cells from peripheral blood mononuclear cells, taken before pregnancy. These receptors came from a female donor with multiple sclerosis, enrolled in a pregnancy study. The CDR3 runs from the conserved cysteine through the conserved F or W. Each record gives: V gene, CDR3 length, J gene, CDR3 protein.

TRBV18,14,TRBJ1-1,CASSPEQGLTEAFF
TRBV6-5,16,TRBJ2-5,CASSSWAGGPYETQYF
TRBV5-1,15,TRBJ1-2,CASSSGQGLYYGYTF
TRBV7-2,14,TRBJ2-5,CASTRGGGQETQYF
TRBV6-5,12,TRBJ1-2,CASSRGPHGYTF
TRBV18,16,TRBJ2-3,CASTTARDSGTDTQYF
TRBV9,17,TRBJ1-4,CASSVGTGASTNEKLFF
TRBV5-1,16,TRBJ2-1,CASSEPGLAGLNEQFF
TRBV6-1,13,TRBJ2-7,CASRTSLSYEQYF
TRBV4-3,17,TRBJ2-3,CASSQEGGRPSTDTQYF
TRBV5-1,16,TRBJ2-3,CASSFGTFGSTDTQYF
TRBV4-1,16,TRBJ2-7,CASSQEASGVSYEQYF
TRBV11-2,16,TRBJ1-2,CASSSKGQLGDYGYTF
TRBV5-6,15,TRBJ2-2,CASSLVTGNTGELFF